These T cell receptor beta chains were read from a single sample in a study of blood T cell repertoires in COVID-19. This table comes from immunoSEQ multiplex PCR, and its TCRdb copy is limited to in-frame clones, with some not included. The sample includes about 670,000 clones, 70% to 90% of them seen just once. The material sequenced was peripheral blood. The receptors stem from a woman between 18 and 30 years old with acute or convalescent COVID-19. Both conserved end residues are part of each CDR3. The order of the fields is CDR3 length, J gene, clone size, V gene, D gene, CDR3 DNA, CDR3 protein. The D gene is left open where the match is weak. Clone size, where shown, is once, few, many, or a class for clones that have expanded.

cdr3_length: 15
j_call: TRBJ2-1
clone_size: -
v_call: TRBV9
d_call: TRBD2
cdr3_nt: TGTGCCAGCAGCGTAATTAGCGGGGGGAGGGATGAGCAGTTCTTC
cdr3_aa: CASSVISGGRDEQFF

cdr3_length: 12
j_call: TRBJ1-1
clone_size: once
v_call: TRBV29-1
d_call: -
cdr3_nt: TGCAGCGCTCCAATTACTGACACTGAAGCTTTCTTT
cdr3_aa: CSAPITDTEAFF

cdr3_length: 17
j_call: TRBJ2-1
clone_size: -
v_call: TRBV9
d_call: TRBD2
cdr3_nt: TGTGCCAGCAGCGCCCCGGGGGGGCAGAGGCACTACAATGAGCAGTTCTTC
cdr3_aa: CASSAPGGQRHYNEQFF

cdr3_length: 14
j_call: TRBJ2-7
clone_size: once
v_call: TRBV25-1
d_call: TRBD1
cdr3_nt: TGTGCCAGCACCCCCGGACAGGGGGCGGGGGAGCAGTACTTC
cdr3_aa: CASTPGQGAGEQYF

cdr3_length: 15
j_call: TRBJ2-3
clone_size: -
v_call: TRBV7-9
d_call: TRBD1
cdr3_nt: TGTGCCAGCAGCCCGACAGGGGCCAGCACAGATACGCAGTATTTT
cdr3_aa: CASSPTGASTDTQYF

cdr3_length: 17
j_call: TRBJ2-2
clone_size: -
v_call: TRBV7-6
d_call: TRBD1
cdr3_nt: TGTGCCAGCAGCCATGGGACAGCCCAGACGAACACCGGGGAGCTGTTTTTT
cdr3_aa: CASSHGTAQTNTGELFF

cdr3_length: 15
j_call: TRBJ1-5
clone_size: few
v_call: TRBV2
d_call: TRBD1
cdr3_nt: TGTGCCAGCAGCGCGACAGGGAACCTCAATCAGCCCCAGCATTTT
cdr3_aa: CASSATGNLNQPQHF

cdr3_length: 14
j_call: TRBJ1-1
clone_size: -
v_call: TRBV18
d_call: TRBD1
cdr3_nt: TGTGCCAGCTCAGTAACAGGGGACCCGACTGAAGCTTTCTTT
cdr3_aa: CASSVTGDPTEAFF

cdr3_length: 13
j_call: TRBJ1-1
clone_size: -
v_call: TRBV7-3
d_call: -
cdr3_nt: TGTGCCAGCAGCTTAAGAGGGAACACTGAAGCTTTCTTT
cdr3_aa: CASSLRGNTEAFF

cdr3_length: 14
j_call: TRBJ2-5
clone_size: -
v_call: TRBV6-5
d_call: TRBD2
cdr3_nt: TGTGCCAGCAGTCTTAGCGGGGGGGAAGAGACCCAGTACTTC
cdr3_aa: CASSLSGGEETQYF

cdr3_length: 15
j_call: TRBJ1-2
clone_size: -
v_call: TRBV3-1/TRBV3-2
d_call: -
cdr3_nt: TGTGCCAGCAGCCCCTTGGGGGAGGGAAGGTATGGCTACACCTTC
cdr3_aa: CASSPLGEGRYGYTF

cdr3_length: 15
j_call: TRBJ1-5
clone_size: -
v_call: TRBV6-1
d_call: -
cdr3_nt: TGTGCCAGCAGTGAACAGCAGGGCCGCAATCAGCCCCAGCATTTT
cdr3_aa: CASSEQQGRNQPQHF

cdr3_length: 14
j_call: TRBJ1-5
clone_size: -
v_call: TRBV9
d_call: -
cdr3_nt: TGTGCCAGCAGCGAAGGACACCACAATCAGCCCCAGCATTTT
cdr3_aa: CASSEGHHNQPQHF

cdr3_length: 13
j_call: TRBJ1-6
clone_size: -
v_call: TRBV12-3/TRBV12-4
d_call: -
cdr3_nt: TGTGCCAGCAGTGGGCCCGTGAGTTCACCCCTCCACTTT
cdr3_aa: CASSGPVSSPLHF

cdr3_length: 15
j_call: TRBJ2-1
clone_size: -
v_call: TRBV9
d_call: -
cdr3_nt: TGTGCCAGCAGCGTAGACAGGGCAGCCTACAATGAGCAGTTCTTC
cdr3_aa: CASSVDRAAYNEQFF

cdr3_length: 17
j_call: TRBJ2-2
clone_size: -
v_call: TRBV6-2/TRBV6-3
d_call: TRBD2
cdr3_nt: TGTGCCAGCAGTTTCCAAGCGGGGGGGCCGAACACCGGGGAGCTGTTTTTT
cdr3_aa: CASSFQAGGPNTGELFF

cdr3_length: 14
j_call: TRBJ2-2
clone_size: few
v_call: TRBV9
d_call: -
cdr3_nt: TGTGCCAGCAGGACAGGCCATGACACTGGGGAGCTGTTTTTT
cdr3_aa: CASRTGHDTGELFF

cdr3_length: 14
j_call: TRBJ1-6
clone_size: -
v_call: TRBV5-5
d_call: -
cdr3_nt: TGTGCCAGCAGCTTTTGGGCGTATAATTCACCCCTCCACTTT
cdr3_aa: CASSFWAYNSPLHF

cdr3_length: 16
j_call: TRBJ1-2
clone_size: -
v_call: TRBV14
d_call: TRBD1
cdr3_nt: TGTGCCAGCAGCCAACGGACAGGGAAAGGGTACTATGGCTACACCTTC
cdr3_aa: CASSQRTGKGYYGYTF

cdr3_length: 14
j_call: TRBJ1-4
clone_size: once
v_call: TRBV27
d_call: -
cdr3_nt: TGTGCCAGCAGTTCCCTGGGCTATAATGAAAAACTGTTTTTT
cdr3_aa: CASSSLGYNEKLFF

cdr3_length: 19
j_call: TRBJ1-5
clone_size: once
v_call: TRBV3-1/TRBV3-2
d_call: -
cdr3_nt: TGTGCCAGCAGCCCCCAGCTAGACAGGAGGTCGTATAGCAATCAGCCCCAGCATTTT
cdr3_aa: CASSPQLDRRSYSNQPQHF

cdr3_length: 13
j_call: TRBJ2-7
clone_size: -
v_call: TRBV9
d_call: TRBD1
cdr3_nt: TGTGCCAGCAGCGGGGACAGACTTTACGAGCAGTACTTC
cdr3_aa: CASSGDRLYEQYF

cdr3_length: 15
j_call: TRBJ1-5
clone_size: -
v_call: TRBV18
d_call: -
cdr3_nt: TGTGCCAGCTCACCGTCGGTTTATAGCAATCAGCCCCAGCATTTT
cdr3_aa: CASSPSVYSNQPQHF

cdr3_length: 15
j_call: TRBJ1-3
clone_size: once
v_call: TRBV25-1
d_call: -
cdr3_nt: TGTGCCAGCAGTGATATAGAGACAGGTAGAAACACCATATATTTT
cdr3_aa: CASSDIETGRNTIYF

cdr3_length: 15
j_call: TRBJ2-2
clone_size: -
v_call: TRBV29-1
d_call: -
cdr3_nt: TGCAGCGTACGCCTGACAGGTCAGGGGACCGGGGAGCTGTTTTTT
cdr3_aa: CSVRLTGQGTGELFF

cdr3_length: 16
j_call: TRBJ1-2
clone_size: -
v_call: TRBV30
d_call: TRBD1
cdr3_nt: TGTGCCTGGAAACCGGGACAGGGGTACCCTCTAGATGGCTACACCTTC
cdr3_aa: CAWKPGQGYPLDGYTF

cdr3_length: 15
j_call: TRBJ1-1
clone_size: -
v_call: TRBV19
d_call: -
cdr3_nt: TGTGCCAGTAGACGTATCCCGTTACAGAACACTGAAGCTTTCTTT
cdr3_aa: CASRRIPLQNTEAFF